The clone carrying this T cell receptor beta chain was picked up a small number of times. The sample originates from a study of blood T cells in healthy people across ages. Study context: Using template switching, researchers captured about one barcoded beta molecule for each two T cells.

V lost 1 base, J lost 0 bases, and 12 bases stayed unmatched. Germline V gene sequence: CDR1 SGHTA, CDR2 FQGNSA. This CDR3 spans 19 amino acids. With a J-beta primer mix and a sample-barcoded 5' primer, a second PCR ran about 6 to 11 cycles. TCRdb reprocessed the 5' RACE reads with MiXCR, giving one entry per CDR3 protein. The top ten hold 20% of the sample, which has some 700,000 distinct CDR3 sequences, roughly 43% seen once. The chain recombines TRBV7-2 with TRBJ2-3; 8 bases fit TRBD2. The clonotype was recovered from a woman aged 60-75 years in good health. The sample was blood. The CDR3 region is CASSLVGGGTSSSTDTQYF. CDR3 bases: TGTGCCAGCAGCTTAGTGGGGGGGGGGACTAGTTCTAGCACAGATACGCAGTATTTT.